The present entry profiles one TCR beta chain with its context. Which antigen it targets is not known. No quality values exist for individual bases; no much larger clone is one base distant. The entry originates in a study of metastatic and nonmetastatic thyroid tumors (TCRdb year 2020). Study-wide context: The researchers compared repertoires between peripheral blood samples and tumor or nodule tissue samples from patients with malignant or benign thyroid disease.

V and J are trimmed by 5 bases and 8 bases, and the gene matches miss 12 bases of the junction. According to the germline V gene (reference sequence), CDR1 reads MNHEY and CDR2 reads SMNVEV. The CDR3 sequence holds 15 residues, the cysteine and phenylalanine included. The read is trimmed to its CDR3 DNA, 45 bases read in frame from base 1. No treatment had been received by any patient before thyroid surgery. The study retrospectively analysed patient clinical samples collected from the early 2010s to the late 2010s using T-cell receptor beta sequencing. Findings and caveats that apply to the study as a whole: In both blood and tumor samples, malignant tumors were reported to have significantly higher TCR beta diversity than benign nodules.

The library was obtained by PCR. The reads were generated on an Illumina HiSeq 4000. High-throughput sequencing was used to profile the CDR3 region of the TCR beta-chain in every patient. The authors' pipeline ran thus. The researchers built a classifier to tell apart papillary thyroid cancer patients with distant metastasis, based on CDR3 differences among clinicopathological groups. To measure repertoire diversity the researchers used the Shannon index, while the Morisita-Horn index served to gauge how similar the tumor and blood repertoires were. The public sequencing data were trimmed at Q25 with fastp and processed into clonotypes with MiXCR by TCRdb, which kept only in-frame beta chains. Here the V and J calls rest on TCRdb's processing, not on the authors' analysis. This sample is represented by more than 50,000 clones; roughly 22% of them were singletons. The top ten clones comprise about 3.9% of the sample.

What was sequenced was blood. The TCR sequence derives from a female donor with papillary thyroid cancer or a benign thyroid nodule (not recorded which). Some clones in this sample may be carry-over from other donors' samples. The V gene is TRBV27 and the J gene is TRBJ2-1; TRBD2 agrees with 7 junctional bases. DNA sequence: TGTGCCAGCAGTCGCGGTACTGGCGGGAGTGATGAGCAGTTCTTC. It specifies CASSRGTGGSDEQFF.